The TCR beta chain described here comes from a study of cytomegalovirus exposure and HLA in healthy donors. Study-wide findings and caveats: In a later analysis, a missense DCLRE1C variant was linked to TCR beta V- and J-gene trimming. Analysis performed later showed TCR beta chains linked to HLA being more clonally expanded than equally common others.

This clone occurred once. The antigen is not known. This PCR relied on a set of 60 Vbeta primers and 13 Jbeta primers. The method was immunoSEQ multiplex PCR; TCRdb's version includes in-frame clones alone and lacks a portion of them. The profile shows hundreds of thousands of clones, roughly 81% of them singletons. V lost 7 bases, J lost 2 bases, and 14 bases lay in between. There are 14 residues in the CDR3. The V gene's germline CDR1 is MNHNS and CDR2 SASEGT. The sample comprised PBMCs. This receptor was obtained from a girl aged 2 to 9 in good health and CMV-seronegative. This chain connects TRBV6-1 to TRBJ1-1, with D hard to call. CDR3 bases: TGTGCCAGCACGTCAGGCCCGGCTAACACTGAAGCTTTCTTT. As protein: CASTSGPANTEAFF.